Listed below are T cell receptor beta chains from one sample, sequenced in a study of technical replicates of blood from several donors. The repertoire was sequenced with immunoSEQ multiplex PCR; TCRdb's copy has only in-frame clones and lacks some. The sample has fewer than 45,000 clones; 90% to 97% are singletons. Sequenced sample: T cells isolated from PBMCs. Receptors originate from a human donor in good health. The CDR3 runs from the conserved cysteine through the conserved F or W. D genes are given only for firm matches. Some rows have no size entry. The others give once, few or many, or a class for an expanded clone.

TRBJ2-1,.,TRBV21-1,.,CASSNMEGVAGGVNEQFF,TGTGCCAGCAGCAACATGGAGGGGGTAGCGGGAGGGGTTAATGAGCAGTTCTTC
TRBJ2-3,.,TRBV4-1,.,CASRVRGRPTDTQYF,TGCGCCAGCAGAGTCAGGGGAAGACCCACAGATACGCAGTATTTT
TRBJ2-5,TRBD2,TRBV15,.,CATSFPLSSGRAQGTQYF,TGTGCCACCAGCTTTCCCCTTTCTAGCGGGAGGGCCCAGGGGACCCAGTACTTC
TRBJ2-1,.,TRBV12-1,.,CASSISGPRSYNEQFF,TGTGCCAGCAGCATTAGCGGGCCCCGCTCCTACAATGAGCAGTTCTTC
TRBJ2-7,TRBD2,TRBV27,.,CASSASSGEGIYEQYF,TGTGCCAGCAGTGCTAGTAGCGGGGAGGGGATTTACGAGCAGTACTTC
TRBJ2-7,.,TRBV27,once,CASSFSAGYEQYF,TGTGCCAGCAGTTTTAGCGCAGGCTACGAGCAGTACTTC
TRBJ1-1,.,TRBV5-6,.,CASSLVTGTEAFF,TGTGCCAGCAGCTTGGTAACAGGGACTGAAGCTTTCTTT
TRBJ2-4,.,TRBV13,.,CASSLLVSGSDIQYF,TGTGCCAGCAGCTTACTCGTCTCGGGATCGGACATTCAGTACTTC
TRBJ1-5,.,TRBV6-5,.,CASSYGHNNQPQHF,TGTGCCAGCAGTTATGGCCACAACAATCAGCCCCAGCATTTT
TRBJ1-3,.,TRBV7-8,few,CASSPSWGGGGNTIYF,TGTGCCAGCAGCCCCAGCTGGGGAGGAGGCGGAAACACCATATATTTT
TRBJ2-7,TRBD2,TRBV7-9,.,CASSLGGLAGEQYF,TGTGCCAGCAGCTTAGGGGGACTAGCCGGCGAGCAGTACTTC
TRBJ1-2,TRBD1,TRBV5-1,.,CASSSEGTVTYGYTF,TGCGCCAGCAGCTCCGAAGGGACAGTCACGTATGGCTACACCTTC
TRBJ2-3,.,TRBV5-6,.,CASSSGTDTQYF,TGTGCCAGCAGTTCCGGTACAGATACGCAGTATTTT
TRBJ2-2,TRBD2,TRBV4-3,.,CASSQVNLAVNTGELFF,TGCGCCAGCAGCCAAGTTAACCTAGCGGTTAACACCGGGGAGCTGTTTTTT
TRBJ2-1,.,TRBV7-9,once,CASSLAGGFDEQFF,TGTGCCAGCAGCTTAGCGGGAGGCTTCGATGAGCAGTTCTTC
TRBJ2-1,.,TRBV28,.,CASSLFRLDSYNEQFF,TGTGCCAGCAGTTTATTTAGACTGGACAGTTACAATGAGCAGTTCTTC
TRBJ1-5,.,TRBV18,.,CASSPNTNSNQPQHF,TGTGCCAGCTCACCGAATACTAATAGCAATCAGCCCCAGCATTTT
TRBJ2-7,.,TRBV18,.,CASSPPGVEQYF,TGTGCCAGCTCACCACCGGGCGTCGAGCAGTACTTC
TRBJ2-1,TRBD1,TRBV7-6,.,CASSQDRVSNEQFF,TGTGCCAGCAGCCAGGACAGGGTATCGAATGAGCAGTTCTTC
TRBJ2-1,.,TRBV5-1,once,CASSLVVLANNEQFF,TGCGCCAGCAGCTTGGTTGTCTTAGCAAACAATGAGCAGTTCTTC
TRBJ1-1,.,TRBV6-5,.,CASTDSLRAFF,TGTGCCAGCACTGACTCTTTACGGGCTTTCTTT
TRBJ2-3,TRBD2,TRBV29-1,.,CSVVLRLAGGGTDTQYF,TGCAGCGTTGTTCTTCGGCTAGCGGGAGGTGGCACAGATACGCAGTATTTT
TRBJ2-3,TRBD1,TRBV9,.,CASSVDEGAFTDTQYF,TGTGCCAGCAGCGTCGATGAGGGGGCCTTCACAGATACGCAGTATTTT
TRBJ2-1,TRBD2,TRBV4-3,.,CASSRDGGTSEYNEQFF,TGCGCCAGCAGCCGAGACGGTGGGACTAGCGAATACAATGAGCAGTTCTTC
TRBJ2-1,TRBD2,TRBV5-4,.,CASSLGGSGSYNEQFF,TGTGCCAGCAGCTTGGGCGGGAGTGGCTCCTACAATGAGCAGTTCTTC
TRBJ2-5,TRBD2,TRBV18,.,CASSPSSGIIRETQYF,TGTGCCAGCTCACCTTCTAGCGGGATTATTAGGGAGACCCAGTACTTC
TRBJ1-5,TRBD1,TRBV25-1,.,CASSLPGQGAYQPQHF,TGTGCCAGCTCTCTACCGGGACAGGGGGCATATCAGCCCCAGCATTTT
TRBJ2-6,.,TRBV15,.,CATSRVMLGANVLTF,TGTGCCACCAGCAGAGTCATGTTGGGGGCCAACGTCCTGACTTTC
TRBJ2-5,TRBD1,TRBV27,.,CASSSTGLGTQYF,TGTGCCAGCAGTTCGACAGGGCTTGGGACCCAGTACTTC
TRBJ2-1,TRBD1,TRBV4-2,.,CASSRTGDYNEQFF,TGTGCCAGCAGCCGGACAGGCGATTACAATGAGCAGTTCTTC
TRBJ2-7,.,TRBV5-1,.,CASSLNLNEQYF,TGCGCCAGCAGCTTGAACTTGAACGAGCAGTACTTC
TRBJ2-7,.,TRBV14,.,CASSHLSYEQYF,TGTGCCAGCAGCCATCTATCCTACGAGCAGTACTTC
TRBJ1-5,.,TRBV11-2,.,CASSLVGRSQPQHF,TGTGCCAGCAGCTTAGTTGGCAGGTCCCAGCCCCAGCATTTT
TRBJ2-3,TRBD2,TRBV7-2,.,CASSFLTLAGLGADTQYF,TGTGCCAGCAGCTTCTTAACACTAGCGGGATTGGGCGCAGATACGCAGTATTTT
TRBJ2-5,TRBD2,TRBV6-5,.,CASSWGLAGSETQYF,TGTGCCAGCAGCTGGGGACTAGCGGGTTCGGAGACCCAGTACTTC
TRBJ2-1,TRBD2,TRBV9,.,CASTPKRAGAYNEQFF,TGTGCCAGCACCCCCAAGAGAGCGGGAGCCTACAATGAGCAGTTCTTC
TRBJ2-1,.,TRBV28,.,CASSLPLVNEQFF,TGTGCCAGCAGTTTACCCCTAGTTAATGAGCAGTTCTTC
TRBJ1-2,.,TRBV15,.,CAISSYVPTANYGYTF,TGTGCCATCAGCAGTTACGTCCCTACAGCTAACTATGGCTACACCTTC
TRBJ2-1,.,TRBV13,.,CASTRRDSPYNEQFF,TGTGCCAGTACGCGAAGGGACTCGCCATACAATGAGCAGTTCTTC
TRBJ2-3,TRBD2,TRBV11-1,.,CASTQGTSTSTDTQYF,TGTGCCAGCACCCAAGGGACTAGCACTAGCACAGATACGCAGTATTTT
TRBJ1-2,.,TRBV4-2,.,CASSPHGVDYGYTF,TGTGCCAGCAGCCCCCACGGGGTCGACTATGGCTACACCTTC
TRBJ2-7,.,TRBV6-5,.,CASSYIDEQYF,TGTGCCAGCAGTTACATCGACGAGCAGTACTTC
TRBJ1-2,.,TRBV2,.,CASKSGPDLSSTLYGYTF,TGTGCCAGCAAATCAGGGCCCGATTTATCCTCTACCCTCTATGGCTACACCTTC
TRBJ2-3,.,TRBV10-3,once,CAISDAIRDKDTQYF,TGTGCCATCAGTGATGCTATTAGGGACAAAGATACGCAGTATTTT
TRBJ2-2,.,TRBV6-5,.,CASSYSSYGELFF,TGTGCCAGCAGTTACTCGTCTTACGGGGAGCTGTTTTTT
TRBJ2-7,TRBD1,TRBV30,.,CAWSTGGLSYEQYF,TGTGCCTGGAGTACAGGGGGTCTATCGTACGAGCAGTACTTC
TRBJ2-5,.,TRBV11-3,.,CASSFRGSGAGETQYF,TGTGCCAGCAGCTTCAGGGGGTCGGGGGCTGGCGAGACCCAGTACTTC
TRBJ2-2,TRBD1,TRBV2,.,CASRARTGRKFANTGELFF,TGTGCCAGCAGGGCGCGGACAGGGAGAAAGTTCGCGAACACCGGGGAGCTGTTTTTT
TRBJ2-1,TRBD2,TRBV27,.,CASASLAGVGREQFF,TGTGCCAGCGCCTCTCTAGCGGGGGTGGGTCGTGAGCAGTTCTTC
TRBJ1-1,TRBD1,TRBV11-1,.,CASSSTGWSTEAFF,TGTGCCAGCAGCTCGACAGGGTGGAGCACTGAAGCTTTCTTT